A selection of T cell receptor beta chains follows, all from one sample in a study of cytomegalovirus exposure and HLA in healthy donors. Sequencing used immunoSEQ multiplex PCR; TCRdb keeps in-frame clones, though not all of them. The sample holds about 190,000 clones; 70% to 75% are singletons and the top ten take approximately 4.8%. Sequenced material: PBMCs. The receptors derive from a man aged 25 to 40 in good health and CMV-seropositive. Both conserved end residues are part of each CDR3. A D gene is named only where the DNA matches it firmly. The size of a clone is reported for some rows only, either as once, few or many, or as a class for expanded clones.

>TRBV19|NA|few|TRBJ1-5
CASRLGSGNQPQHF
TGTGCCAGTAGACTCGGTTCTGGCAATCAGCCCCAGCATTTT
>TRBV15|TRBD1|NA|TRBJ1-6
CATSRTRDRANSPLHF
TGTGCCACCAGCAGGACCCGGGACAGGGCAAATTCACCCCTCCACTTT
>TRBV30|NA|NA|TRBJ1-2
CAWSGSTGYGYTF
TGTGCCTGGAGTGGATCCACAGGGTATGGCTACACCTTC
>TRBV28|TRBD1|NA|TRBJ1-2
CASRIIAGGFGYTF
TGTGCCAGCAGGATAATAGCAGGGGGCTTTGGCTACACCTTC
>TRBV27|NA|NA|TRBJ2-3
CASRGTAYTQYF
TGTGCCAGCAGGGGGACTGCTTATACGCAGTATTTT
>TRBV5-1|NA|few|TRBJ2-5
CASSLNGLPGQETQYF
TGCGCCAGCAGCTTAAACGGACTACCGGGGCAAGAGACCCAGTACTTC
>TRBV7-9|TRBD1|NA|TRBJ2-5
CASRDRDYQETQYF
TGTGCCAGCCGGGACAGGGATTACCAAGAGACCCAGTACTTC
>TRBV6-1|TRBD1|NA|TRBJ1-5
CASSEGDSLQKSNQPQHF
TGTGCCAGCAGTGAAGGGGACAGCCTCCAAAAGAGCAATCAGCCCCAGCATTTT
>TRBV9|NA|NA|TRBJ1-1
CASSVLAGPNTEAFF
TGTGCCAGCAGCGTCCTGGCAGGGCCCAACACTGAAGCTTTCTTT
>TRBV5-6|TRBD1|NA|TRBJ2-7
CASSLRQGIDEQYF
TGTGCCAGCAGCTTGAGACAGGGTATCGACGAGCAGTACTTC
>TRBV7-3|NA|few|TRBJ2-1
CASSLGPGDEQFF
TGTGCCAGCAGCTTAGGGCCCGGGGATGAGCAGTTCTTC
>TRBV4-2|TRBD1|NA|TRBJ1-4
CASSQGQGAQTNEKLFF
TGTGCCAGCAGCCAAGGGCAGGGGGCGCAGACTAATGAAAAACTGTTTTTT
>TRBV10-3|TRBD1|NA|TRBJ2-5
CAISESLLRDRGETQYF
TGTGCCATCAGTGAGTCGTTATTAAGGGACAGGGGTGAGACCCAGTACTTC
>TRBV28|NA|NA|TRBJ2-2
CASSLSRWRAGELFF
TGTGCCAGCAGTTTATCTCGGTGGCGGGCCGGGGAGCTGTTTTTT